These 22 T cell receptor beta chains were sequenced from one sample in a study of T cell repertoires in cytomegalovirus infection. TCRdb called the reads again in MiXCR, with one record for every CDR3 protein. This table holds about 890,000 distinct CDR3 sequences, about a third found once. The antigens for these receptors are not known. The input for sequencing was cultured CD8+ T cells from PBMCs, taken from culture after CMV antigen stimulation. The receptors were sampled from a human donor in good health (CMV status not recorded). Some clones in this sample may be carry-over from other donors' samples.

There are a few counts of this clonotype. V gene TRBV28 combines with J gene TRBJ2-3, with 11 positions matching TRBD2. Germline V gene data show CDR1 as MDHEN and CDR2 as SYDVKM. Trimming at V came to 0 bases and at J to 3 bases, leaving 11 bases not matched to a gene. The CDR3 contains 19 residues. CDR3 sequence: CASSLWKGLAVPETDTQYF. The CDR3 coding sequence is TGTGCCAGCAGTTTATGGAAGGGACTAGCGGTCCCCGAGACAGATACGCAGTATTTT.

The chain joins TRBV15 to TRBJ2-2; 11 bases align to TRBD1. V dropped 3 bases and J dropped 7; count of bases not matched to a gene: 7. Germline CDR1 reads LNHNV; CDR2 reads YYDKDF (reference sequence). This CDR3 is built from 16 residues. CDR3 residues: CATSSLGQGGIGELFF. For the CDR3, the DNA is TGTGCCACCAGCAGCCTGGGACAGGGGGGAATCGGGGAGCTGTTTTTT.

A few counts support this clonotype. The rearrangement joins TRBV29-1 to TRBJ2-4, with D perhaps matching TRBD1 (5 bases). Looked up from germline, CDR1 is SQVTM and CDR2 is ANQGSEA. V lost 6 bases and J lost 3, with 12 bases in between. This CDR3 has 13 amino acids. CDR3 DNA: TGCAGCGTCCTGGACACAGACAAAAACATTCAGTACTTC. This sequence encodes CSVLDTDKNIQYF. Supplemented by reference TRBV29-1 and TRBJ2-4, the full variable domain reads SAVISQKPSRDICQRGTSLTIQCQVDSQVTMMFWYRQQPGQSLTLIATANQGSEATYESGFVIDKFPISRPNLTFSTLTVSNMSPEDSSIYLCSVLDTDKNIQYFGAGTRLSVL.

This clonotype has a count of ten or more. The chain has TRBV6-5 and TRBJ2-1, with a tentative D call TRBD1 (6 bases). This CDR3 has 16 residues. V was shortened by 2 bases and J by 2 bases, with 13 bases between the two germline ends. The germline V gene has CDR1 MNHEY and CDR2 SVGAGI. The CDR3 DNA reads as TGTGCCAGCAGTTACCCCGCAGGGGTTCCCTACAATGAGCAGTTCTTC. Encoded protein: CASSYPAGVPYNEQFF.

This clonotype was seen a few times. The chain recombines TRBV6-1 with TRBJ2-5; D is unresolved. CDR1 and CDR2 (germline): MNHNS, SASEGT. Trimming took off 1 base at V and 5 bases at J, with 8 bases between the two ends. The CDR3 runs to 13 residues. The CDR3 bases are TGTGCCAGCAGTGAAGACCTAGGGGAGACCCAGTACTTC. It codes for CASSEDLGETQYF.

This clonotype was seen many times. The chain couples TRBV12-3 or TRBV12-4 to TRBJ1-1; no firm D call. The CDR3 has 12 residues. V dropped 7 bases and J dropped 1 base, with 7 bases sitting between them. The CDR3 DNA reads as TGTGCCAGCAATCGGGGGAACACTGAAGCTTTCTTT. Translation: CASNRGNTEAFF.

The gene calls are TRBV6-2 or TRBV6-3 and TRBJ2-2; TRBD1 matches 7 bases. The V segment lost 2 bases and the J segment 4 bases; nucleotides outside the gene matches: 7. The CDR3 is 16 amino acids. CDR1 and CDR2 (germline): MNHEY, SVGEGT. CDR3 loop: CASSYTTRGPTGELFF. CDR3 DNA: TGTGCCAGCAGTTACACTACTAGGGGGCCCACCGGGGAGCTGTTTTTT.

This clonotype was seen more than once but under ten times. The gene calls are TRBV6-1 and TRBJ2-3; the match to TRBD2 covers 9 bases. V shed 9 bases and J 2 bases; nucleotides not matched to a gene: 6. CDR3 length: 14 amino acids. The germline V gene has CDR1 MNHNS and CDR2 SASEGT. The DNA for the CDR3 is TGTGCCAGTCCGCCTAGCGGGGTCACAGATACGCAGTATTTT. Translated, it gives CASPPSGVTDTQYF.

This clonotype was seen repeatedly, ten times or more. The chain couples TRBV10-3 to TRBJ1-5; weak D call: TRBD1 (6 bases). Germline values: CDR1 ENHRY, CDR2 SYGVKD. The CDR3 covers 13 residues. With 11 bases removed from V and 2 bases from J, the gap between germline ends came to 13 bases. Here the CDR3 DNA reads TGTGCCGCCAGGGGAGGAGGCAATCAGCCCCAGCATTTT. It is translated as CAARGGGNQPQHF.

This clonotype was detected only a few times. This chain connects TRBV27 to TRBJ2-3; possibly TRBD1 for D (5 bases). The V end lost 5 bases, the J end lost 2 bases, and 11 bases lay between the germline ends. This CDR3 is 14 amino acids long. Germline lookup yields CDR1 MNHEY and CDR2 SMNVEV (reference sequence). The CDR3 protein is CASSIATATDTQYF. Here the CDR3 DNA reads TGTGCCAGCAGTATCGCGACAGCCACAGATACGCAGTATTTT.

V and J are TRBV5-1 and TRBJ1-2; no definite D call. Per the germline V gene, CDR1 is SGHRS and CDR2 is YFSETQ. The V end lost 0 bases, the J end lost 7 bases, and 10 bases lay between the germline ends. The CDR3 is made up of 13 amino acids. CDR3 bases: TGCGCCAGCAGCTTGGCCGAAGAGGGTGGCTACACCTTC. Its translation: CASSLAEEGGYTF. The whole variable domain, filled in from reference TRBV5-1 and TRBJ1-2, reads KAGVTQTPRYLIKTRGQQVTLSCSPISGHRSVSWYQQTPGQGLQFLFEYFSETQRNKGNFPGRFSGRQFSNSRSEMNVSTLELGDSALYLCASSLAEEGGYTFGSGTRLTVV.

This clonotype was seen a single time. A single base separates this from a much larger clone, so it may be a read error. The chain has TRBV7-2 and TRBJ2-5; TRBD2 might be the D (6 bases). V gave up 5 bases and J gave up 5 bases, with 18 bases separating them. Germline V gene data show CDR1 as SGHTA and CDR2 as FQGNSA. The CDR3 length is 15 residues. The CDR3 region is CASSRELVDVETQYF. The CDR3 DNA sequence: TGTGCCAGCAGCCGGGAGCTAGTAGACGTTGAGACCCAGTACTTC.

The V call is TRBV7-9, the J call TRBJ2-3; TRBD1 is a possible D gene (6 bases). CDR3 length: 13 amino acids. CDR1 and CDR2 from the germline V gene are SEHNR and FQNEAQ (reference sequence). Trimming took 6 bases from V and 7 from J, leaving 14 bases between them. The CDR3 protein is CASRPQGSNTQYF. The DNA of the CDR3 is TGTGCCAGCAGACCACAGGGTTCAAATACGCAGTATTTT.

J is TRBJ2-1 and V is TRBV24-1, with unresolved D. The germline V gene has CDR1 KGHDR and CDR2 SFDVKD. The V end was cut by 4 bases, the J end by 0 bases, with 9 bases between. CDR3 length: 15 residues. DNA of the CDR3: TGTGCCACCAGTGACCGCAGGAGCTCCTACAATGAGCAGTTCTTC. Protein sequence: CATSDRRSSYNEQFF.

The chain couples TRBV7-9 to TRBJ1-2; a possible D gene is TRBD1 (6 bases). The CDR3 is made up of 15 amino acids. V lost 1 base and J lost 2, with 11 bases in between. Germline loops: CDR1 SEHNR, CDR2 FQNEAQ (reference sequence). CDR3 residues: CASSLGRGGNYGYTF. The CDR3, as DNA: TGTGCCAGCAGCTTAGGCAGGGGAGGAAACTATGGCTACACCTTC.

The CDR3 reads CASNPGNISPLHF. The CDR3 DNA follows: TGTGCCAGCAATCCGGGAAACATTTCACCCCTCCACTTT. The V call is TRBV9, the J call TRBJ1-6, with D hard to call. The CDR3 consists of 13 residues. CDR1 and CDR2 (germline): SGDLS, YYNGEE. V was trimmed by 6 bases and J by 9 bases, leaving 13 bases between them. The full variable domain, rest sourced from reference TRBV9 and TRBJ1-6, is DSGVTQTPKHLITATGQRVTLRCSPRSGDLSVYWYQQSLDQGLQFLIQYYNGEERAKGNILERFSAQQFPDLHSELNLSSLELGDSALYFCASNPGNISPLHFGNGTRLTVT.

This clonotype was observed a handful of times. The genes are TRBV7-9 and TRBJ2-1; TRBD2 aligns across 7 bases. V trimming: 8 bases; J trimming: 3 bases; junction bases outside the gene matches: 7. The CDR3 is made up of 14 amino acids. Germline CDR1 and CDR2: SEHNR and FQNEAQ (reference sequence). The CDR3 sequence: CASRAGEFYNEQFF. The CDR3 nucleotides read TGTGCCAGCCGGGCGGGGGAGTTCTACAATGAGCAGTTCTTC.

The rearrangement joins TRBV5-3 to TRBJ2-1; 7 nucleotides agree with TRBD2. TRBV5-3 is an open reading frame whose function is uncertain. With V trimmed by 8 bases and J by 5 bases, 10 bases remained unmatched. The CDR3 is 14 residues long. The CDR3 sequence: CASNGAGTDNEQFF. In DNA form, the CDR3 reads TGTGCCAGCAACGGAGCGGGGACCGACAATGAGCAGTTCTTC.

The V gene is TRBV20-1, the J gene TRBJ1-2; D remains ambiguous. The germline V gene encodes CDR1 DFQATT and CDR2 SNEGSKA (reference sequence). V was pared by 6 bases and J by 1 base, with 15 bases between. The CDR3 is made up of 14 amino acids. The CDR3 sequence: CSASSTYHNYGYTF. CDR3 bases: TGCAGTGCCAGTTCGACTTATCATAACTATGGCTACACCTTC.

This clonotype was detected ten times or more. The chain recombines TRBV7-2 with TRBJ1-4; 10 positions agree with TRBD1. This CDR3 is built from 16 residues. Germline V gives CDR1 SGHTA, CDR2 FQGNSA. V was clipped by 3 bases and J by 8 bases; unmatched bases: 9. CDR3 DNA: TGTGCCAGCAGCTTTAACCGAGGGACAGGGGTAGAAAAACTGTTTTTT. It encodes CASSFNRGTGVEKLFF.

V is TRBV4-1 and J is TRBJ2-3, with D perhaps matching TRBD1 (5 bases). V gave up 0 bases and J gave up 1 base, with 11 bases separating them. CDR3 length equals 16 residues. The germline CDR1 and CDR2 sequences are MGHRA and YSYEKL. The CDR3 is CASSQEDRRGTDTQYF. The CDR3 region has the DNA TGCGCCAGCAGCCAAGAAGACAGACGGGGCACAGATACGCAGTATTTT.

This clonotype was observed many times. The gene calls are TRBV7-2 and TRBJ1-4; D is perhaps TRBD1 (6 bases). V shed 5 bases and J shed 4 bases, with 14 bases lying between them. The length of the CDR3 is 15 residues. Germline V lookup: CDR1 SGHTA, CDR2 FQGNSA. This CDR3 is CASSPLGGLNEKLFF. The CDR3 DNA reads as TGTGCCAGCAGCCCCCTCGGGGGCCTTAATGAAAAACTGTTTTTT.